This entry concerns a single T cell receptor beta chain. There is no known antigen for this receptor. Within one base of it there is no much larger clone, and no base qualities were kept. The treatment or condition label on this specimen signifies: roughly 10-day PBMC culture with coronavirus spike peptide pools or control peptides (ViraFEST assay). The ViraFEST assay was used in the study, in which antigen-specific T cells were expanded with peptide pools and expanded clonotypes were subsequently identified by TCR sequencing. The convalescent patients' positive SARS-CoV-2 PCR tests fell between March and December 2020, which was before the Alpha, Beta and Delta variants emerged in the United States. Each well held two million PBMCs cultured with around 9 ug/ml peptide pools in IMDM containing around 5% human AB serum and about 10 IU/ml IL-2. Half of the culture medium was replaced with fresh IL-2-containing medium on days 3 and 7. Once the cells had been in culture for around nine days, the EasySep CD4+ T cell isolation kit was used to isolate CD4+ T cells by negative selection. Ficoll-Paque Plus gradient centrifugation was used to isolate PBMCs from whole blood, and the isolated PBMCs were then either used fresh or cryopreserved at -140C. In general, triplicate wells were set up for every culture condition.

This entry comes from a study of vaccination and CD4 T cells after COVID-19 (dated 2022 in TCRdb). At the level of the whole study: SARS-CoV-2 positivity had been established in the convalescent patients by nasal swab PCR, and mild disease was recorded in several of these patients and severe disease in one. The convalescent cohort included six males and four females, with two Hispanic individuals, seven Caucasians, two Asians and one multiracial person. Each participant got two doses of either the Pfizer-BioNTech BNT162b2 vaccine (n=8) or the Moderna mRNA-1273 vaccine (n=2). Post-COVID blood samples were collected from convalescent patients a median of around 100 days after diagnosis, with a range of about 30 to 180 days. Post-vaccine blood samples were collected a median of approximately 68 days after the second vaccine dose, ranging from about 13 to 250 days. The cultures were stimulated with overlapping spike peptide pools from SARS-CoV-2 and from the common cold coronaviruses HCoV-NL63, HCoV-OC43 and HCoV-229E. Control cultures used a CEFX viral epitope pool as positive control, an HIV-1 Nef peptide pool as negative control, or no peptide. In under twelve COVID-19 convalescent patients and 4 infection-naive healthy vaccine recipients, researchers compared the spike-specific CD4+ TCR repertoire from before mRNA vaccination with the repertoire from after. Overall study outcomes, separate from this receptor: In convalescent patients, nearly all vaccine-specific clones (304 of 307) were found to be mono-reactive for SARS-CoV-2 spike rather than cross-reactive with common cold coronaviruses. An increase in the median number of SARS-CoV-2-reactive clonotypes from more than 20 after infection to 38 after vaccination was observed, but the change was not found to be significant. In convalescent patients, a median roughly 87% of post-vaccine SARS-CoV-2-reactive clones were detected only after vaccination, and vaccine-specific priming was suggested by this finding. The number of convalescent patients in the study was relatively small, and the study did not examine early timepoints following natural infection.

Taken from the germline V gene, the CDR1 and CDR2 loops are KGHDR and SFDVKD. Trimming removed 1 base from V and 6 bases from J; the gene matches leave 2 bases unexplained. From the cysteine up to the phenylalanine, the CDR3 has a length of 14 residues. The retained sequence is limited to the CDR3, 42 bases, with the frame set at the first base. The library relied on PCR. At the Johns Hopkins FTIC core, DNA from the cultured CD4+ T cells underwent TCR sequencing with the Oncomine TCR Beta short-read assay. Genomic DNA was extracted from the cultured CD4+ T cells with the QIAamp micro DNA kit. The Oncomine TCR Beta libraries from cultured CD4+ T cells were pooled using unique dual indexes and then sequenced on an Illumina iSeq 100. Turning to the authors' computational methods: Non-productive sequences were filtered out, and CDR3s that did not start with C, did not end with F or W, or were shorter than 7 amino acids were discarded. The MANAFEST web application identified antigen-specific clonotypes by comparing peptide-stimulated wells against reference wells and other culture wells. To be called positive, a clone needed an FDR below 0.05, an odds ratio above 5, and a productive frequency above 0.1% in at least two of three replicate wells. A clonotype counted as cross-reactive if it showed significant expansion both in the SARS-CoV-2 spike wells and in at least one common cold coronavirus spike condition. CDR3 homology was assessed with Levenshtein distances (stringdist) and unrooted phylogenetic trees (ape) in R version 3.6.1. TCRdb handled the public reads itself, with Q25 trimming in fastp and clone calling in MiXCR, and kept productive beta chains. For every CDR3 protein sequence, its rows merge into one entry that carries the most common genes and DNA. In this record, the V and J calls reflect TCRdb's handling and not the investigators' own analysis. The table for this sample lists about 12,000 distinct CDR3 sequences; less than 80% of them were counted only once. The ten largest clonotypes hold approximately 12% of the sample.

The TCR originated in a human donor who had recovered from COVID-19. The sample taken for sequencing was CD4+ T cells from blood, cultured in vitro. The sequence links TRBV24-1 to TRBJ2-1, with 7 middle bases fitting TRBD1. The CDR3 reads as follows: CATSDLRQGNEQFF. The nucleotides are TGTGCCACCAGTGATTTACGACAGGGCAATGAGCAGTTCTTC.